The source of this TCR beta chain is a study of pediatric ulcerative colitis. Study-level background: Most patients had pancolitis, and two had left-sided colitis. Study observations and caveats: A couple of patients had blood samples with substantially reduced template counts. Clonal expansions reduced rectal repertoire diversity in acute severe colitis.

Sequencing depth was up to 500,000 reads per sample. TCRdb's copy holds only in-frame clones and misses some; the assay was immunoSEQ multiplex PCR. The top ten clones hold under 4% of a sample with tens of thousands of clones, roughly 79% of them seen once. Concerning this clone: The antigen is unknown.

Germline V gene lookup returns CDR1 SEHNR and CDR2 FQNEAQ (reference sequence). Deletions cut 2 bases from V and 3 bases from J, with 14 bases between. The CDR3 sequence is 16 residues long. The rectum was sampled with one to two pinch biopsies at colonoscopy. The sequencing sample was made of gut tissue. The clonotype originates from a girl between 10 and 17 years old with moderate ulcerative colitis. The V gene is TRBV7-9, the J gene TRBJ2-1, with unresolved D. The CDR3: CASSLSLAAIYNEQFF. In DNA form, the CDR3 reads TGTGCCAGCAGCTTATCCTTAGCAGCGATCTACAATGAGCAGTTCTTC.